The rows below give T cell receptor beta chains drawn from one sample of a study of T cell responses to AZD1222 COVID-19 vaccine. Profiling relied on immunoSEQ multiplex PCR, and the TCRdb table lists in-frame clones only, not all of them. Among 130,000 to 150,000 clones listed, more than 70% were seen once. Sequencing used peripheral blood, obtained 28 days after the second AZD1222 dose. The receptors derive from an adult who received the AZD1222 COVID-19 vaccine. Both conserved end residues are part of each CDR3. The D gene is left open where the match is weak. Clone size appears in some rows only: once, few, many, or a class for an expanded clone.

d_gene,j_gene,len,abundance,v_gene,CDR3nt,CDR3aa
.,TRBJ2-3,17,.,TRBV5-8,TGTGCCAGCAGCTTGGCGGCGGTTGGTCCCGAACCAGATACGCAGTATTTT,CASSLAAVGPEPDTQYF
.,TRBJ1-5,13,.,TRBV2,TGTGCCAGCAGACCCGATAGCAATCAGCCCCAGCATTTT,CASRPDSNQPQHF
TRBD2,TRBJ2-2,18,.,TRBV19,TGTGCCAGTACCCGAGGACTAGCGGGGGGGCTGGGCACCGGGGAGCTGTTTTTT,CASTRGLAGGLGTGELFF
.,TRBJ2-3,13,.,TRBV11-2,TGTGCCAGCAGCCTCCTTCGCACAGATACGCAGTATTTT,CASSLLRTDTQYF
TRBD2,TRBJ2-7,14,.,TRBV28,TGTGCCAGCAGCTTACCCCGGGGGGACTACGAGCAGTACTTC,CASSLPRGDYEQYF
TRBD2,TRBJ2-7,14,few,TRBV7-2,TGTGCCAGCAGCTCCGGGACTAGCCCCCACGAGCAGTACTTC,CASSSGTSPHEQYF
.,TRBJ1-4,14,.,TRBV6-6,TGTGCCAGCAGTTACCCGGGGGCAAATGAAAAACTGTTTTTT,CASSYPGANEKLFF
TRBD1,TRBJ2-1,19,.,TRBV5-6,TGTGCCAGCAGCTTGTGGGGACAGGGGTATTTGGGGTCCTACAATGAGCAGTTCTTC,CASSLWGQGYLGSYNEQFF
.,TRBJ2-5,13,few,TRBV4-2,TGTGCCAGCAGCCAAGATCGGCGGGAGACCCAGTACTTC,CASSQDRRETQYF
.,TRBJ2-3,16,.,TRBV7-8,TGTGCCAGCAGCACAGTACTAGGGGGAACTGGAGATACGCAGTATTTT,CASSTVLGGTGDTQYF
TRBD2,TRBJ2-1,13,.,TRBV30,TGTGCCTGGAGAAGGCTAGCGGACAATGAGCAGTTCTTC,CAWRRLADNEQFF
.,TRBJ2-7,16,.,TRBV2,TGTGCCAGCAGTGAAACGGTGTTAGGGGCGAGATACGAGCAGTACTTC,CASSETVLGARYEQYF
TRBD2,TRBJ2-1,17,.,TRBV30,TGTGCCTGGAGTGGCCTAGCGGGATTAGTCTCCTACAATGAGCAGTTCTTC,CAWSGLAGLVSYNEQFF
.,TRBJ1-1,12,.,TRBV27,TGTGCCAGCAGAGACCCGGGAACTGAAGCTTTCTTT,CASRDPGTEAFF
.,TRBJ2-1,13,.,TRBV5-1,TGCGCCAGCAGCTTCCGGGACGTCAATGAGCAGTTCTTC,CASSFRDVNEQFF
TRBD1,TRBJ1-2,12,.,TRBV28,TGTGCCAGCCTAGGACAGGGAGACGGCTACACCTTC,CASLGQGDGYTF
TRBD1,TRBJ2-7,12,.,TRBV30,TGTGCCCAGACAGGGAACTCCTACGAGCAGTACTTC,CAQTGNSYEQYF
TRBD1,TRBJ1-3,16,.,TRBV19,TGTGCCAGTAGCCAGGACAGGGCAACGGCTGGAAACACCATATATTTT,CASSQDRATAGNTIYF
.,TRBJ1-5,13,.,TRBV7-9,TGTGCCAGCAGCGGTAGGGGGTATCAGCCCCAGCATTTT,CASSGRGYQPQHF
TRBD2,TRBJ2-7,17,.,TRBV3-1/TRBV3-2,TGTGCCAGCAGCCAAGAGCTAGCGGGACTACTCTCCTACGAGCAGTACTTC,CASSQELAGLLSYEQYF
.,TRBJ1-4,14,.,TRBV12-1,TGTGCCAGCAGCCCGGGACAGTTAAATGAAAAACTGTTTTTT,CASSPGQLNEKLFF
TRBD1,TRBJ1-5,12,few,TRBV2,TGTGCCAGCGCAGGGGGGAATCAGCCCCAGCATTTT,CASAGGNQPQHF
TRBD1,TRBJ1-3,17,.,TRBV27,TGTGCCAGCAGTCCCCCGACAGGGGGCGATCAGGGAAACACCATATATTTT,CASSPPTGGDQGNTIYF
.,TRBJ2-1,14,.,TRBV4-1,TGCGCCAGCAGCCCAGCAACTTCCTACAATGAGCAGTTCTTC,CASSPATSYNEQFF
.,TRBJ1-1,14,.,TRBV28,TGTGCCAGCAGTTTCGGGCAGGTTGGGGCTGAAGCTTTCTTT,CASSFGQVGAEAFF
.,TRBJ2-1,13,.,TRBV30,TGTGCCTCCATAAGGAGCTCCTACAATGAGCAGTTCTTC,CASIRSSYNEQFF
.,TRBJ1-2,13,.,TRBV10-3,TGTGCCATCAGTGAGTCCGGAGGGTACGGCTACACCTTC,CAISESGGYGYTF
.,TRBJ1-6,13,.,TRBV7-6,TGTGCCAGCAGCGAGGGAACAAATTCACCCCTCCACTTT,CASSEGTNSPLHF
.,TRBJ1-5,16,.,TRBV5-1,TGCGCCAGCAGCTTGGGGGACGGGGAGAGCAATCAGCCCCAGCATTTT,CASSLGDGESNQPQHF
TRBD1,TRBJ2-7,14,.,TRBV5-1,TGCGCCAGCAGCCCCGGGGACAGGACCTACGAGCAGTACTTC,CASSPGDRTYEQYF
TRBD2,TRBJ2-7,15,.,TRBV3-1/TRBV3-2,TGTGCCAGCAGCCCCCGGACTAGCGGGAGTTACGAGCAGTACTTC,CASSPRTSGSYEQYF
.,TRBJ1-1,11,.,TRBV10-3,TGTGCCACGGGACCGAACACTGAAGCTTTCTTT,CATGPNTEAFF
TRBD2,TRBJ2-5,15,.,TRBV5-4,TGTGCCAGCAGCTTGGGGGGGAGGGTGGAAGAGACCCAGTACTTC,CASSLGGRVEETQYF
TRBD2,TRBJ2-7,17,.,TRBV19,TGTGCCAGTACCCGACGACTGCTAGCGGAGCAAGACTACGAGCAGTACTTC,CASTRRLLAEQDYEQYF